These 16 T cell receptor beta chains came from one sample sequenced in a study of neurological immune-mediated disorders. TCRdb called the 5' RACE reads again in MiXCR, with one record for every CDR3 protein. The profile shows about 36,000 distinct CDR3 sequences, 10% of them singletons. Sequencing was performed on PBMCs. The receptors come from a woman in her 30s with HTLV-1-associated myelopathy (HAM/TSP).

This clonotype was detected many times. The chain combines TRBV4-2 with TRBJ1-4; maybe TRBD1 (5 bases). The CDR3 runs to 16 residues. With 1 base removed from V and 8 bases from J, the gap between germline ends came to 17 bases. Germline V gives CDR1 LGHNA, CDR2 YNFKEQ. The CDR3 DNA reads TGTGCCAGCAGCCAAGGGAGCCCTGGGGGGGTGGAAAAACTGTTTTTT. This sequence encodes CASSQGSPGGVEKLFF.

This clonotype was detected ten times or more. The chain employs TRBV7-2 and TRBJ2-2; D unresolved. CDR3 length: 14 residues. Germline assignment: CDR1 SGHTA and CDR2 FQGNSA. The V gene lost 5 bases and the J gene lost 6 bases, with 13 bases spanning the gap. This CDR3 reads CASSPYWSAGELFF. CDR3 in DNA: TGTGCCAGCAGCCCGTATTGGTCCGCCGGGGAGCTGTTTTTT.

This clonotype was recorded many times. The chain is built from TRBV5-1 and TRBJ1-6, with 7 bases matching TRBD1. From germline, CDR1 is SGHRS and CDR2 YFSETQ. The CDR3 extends over 15 amino acids. The V segment lost 4 bases and the J segment 6 bases; nucleotides outside the gene matches: 7. The CDR3 DNA follows: TGCGCCAGCAGCACCTGGGGACAGACTAATTCACCCCTCCACTTT. Its protein product is CASSTWGQTNSPLHF.

Ten or more counts support this clonotype. The chain joins TRBV20-1 to TRBJ1-6, with D perhaps matching TRBD1 (6 bases). Germline CDR1 and CDR2: DFQATT and SNEGSKA (reference sequence). The CDR3 extends over 13 amino acids. Between the trimmed V and J ends, which lost 3 bases and 10 bases, there was a span of 13 bases. CDR3 residues: CSASGGAGSPLHF. As DNA, the CDR3 is TGCAGTGCTAGCGGGGGGGCAGGGTCACCCCTCCACTTT.

At least ten counts were recorded for this clonotype. The chain recombines TRBV20-1 with TRBJ1-1; 10 bases are shared with TRBD1. Trimming at V came to 3 bases and at J to 5 bases, leaving 9 bases not matched to a gene. From germline, CDR1 is DFQATT and CDR2 SNEGSKA (reference sequence). There are 15 residues in the CDR3. CDR3 in DNA: TGCAGTGCTAGGACAGGGGGCGCGTGGCAGACTGAAGCTTTCTTT. Translating gives CSARTGGAWQTEAFF.

Ten or more counts support this clonotype. The chain employs TRBV18 and TRBJ1-5; D not certain. The V gene's germline CDR1 is KGHSH and CDR2 LQKENI. The CDR3 spans 13 residues. V was pared by 4 bases and J by 3 bases, with 7 bases between. CDR3 coding DNA: TGTGCCAGCTCACGGGCGAACAATCAGCCCCAGCATTTT. Protein sequence: CASSRANNQPQHF.

This clonotype was found many times. V is TRBV20-1 and J is TRBJ1-1, with 10 positions matching TRBD1. Germline assignment: CDR1 DFQATT and CDR2 SNEGSKA (reference sequence). The CDR3 totals 14 residues. V lost 4 bases to trimming and J lost 4 bases; unmatched junction nucleotides: 6. The CDR3 region is CSATKTGGITEAFF. The CDR3 DNA sequence: TGCAGTGCTACAAAGACAGGGGGCATCACTGAAGCTTTCTTT.

This clonotype has at least ten counts. The chain joins TRBV3-1 to TRBJ2-2; D perhaps matches TRBD2 (6 bases). This CDR3 spans 16 amino acids. The germline gives CDR1 LGHDT, CDR2 YNNKEL (reference sequence). Deletions cut 1 base from V and 8 bases from J, with 17 bases between. For the CDR3, the DNA is TGTGCCAGCAGCCAAGGCCCAGAGGCGGGAAGAGGGGAGCTGTTTTTT. Protein product: CASSQGPEAGRGELFF.

V is TRBV7-2 and J is TRBJ2-7, with D possibly being TRBD2 (6 bases). Trimming stripped 5 bases from V and 3 bases from J, with 14 bases between. Germline V gene sequence: CDR1 SGHTA, CDR2 FQGNSA. The CDR3 contains 14 residues. The chain's CDR3 is CASSKTGTGYEQYF. The CDR3 nucleotides are TGTGCCAGCAGCAAAACCGGGACTGGCTACGAGCAGTACTTC.

This clonotype has ten or more counts. The genes are TRBV5-6 and TRBJ2-7, with a weak D call TRBD2 (6 bases). The germline V gene encodes CDR1 SGHDT and CDR2 YYEEEE. Trimming pared 4 bases from V and 5 bases from J, leaving 10 bases between. The CDR3 has 12 amino acids. Here the CDR3 reads CASSPAGNEQYF. The CDR3 DNA is TGTGCCAGCAGCCCGGCGGGGAACGAGCAGTACTTC.

The table lists this clonotype with many counts. The CDR3 loop is CSAFMNTEAFF. As DNA, the CDR3 is TGCAGTGCTTTTATGAACACTGAAGCTTTCTTT. The chain has TRBV20-1 and TRBJ1-1; D is unresolved. Germline V gene sequence: CDR1 DFQATT, CDR2 SNEGSKA (reference sequence). V shed 5 bases and J shed 0 bases, with 4 bases lying between them. The CDR3 contains 11 residues.

Many counts were recorded for this clonotype. The gene calls are TRBV5-1 and TRBJ2-1; the match to TRBD2 covers 7 bases. The CDR3 consists of 15 residues. Germline values: CDR1 SGHRS, CDR2 YFSETQ. With V trimmed by 1 base and J by 4 bases, 5 bases remained unmatched. CDR3 in amino acids: CASSLSSGDYNEQFF. CDR3 sequence (DNA): TGCGCCAGCAGCTTGTCTAGCGGCGATTACAATGAGCAGTTCTTC. Full variable domain (remainder filled in from reference TRBV5-1 and TRBJ2-1): KAGVTQTPRYLIKTRGQQVTLSCSPISGHRSVSWYQQTPGQGLQFLFEYFSETQRNKGNFPGRFSGRQFSNSRSEMNVSTLELGDSALYLCASSLSSGDYNEQFFGPGTRLTVL.

The table lists this clonotype with many counts. The rearrangement joins TRBV12-3 or TRBV12-4 to TRBJ2-3; TRBD2 matches at 13 bases. This CDR3 spans 16 amino acids. The V and J ends lost 5 bases and 7 bases, in that order; junction bases with no gene match: 9. CDR3 protein: CASSPLTSGGSYTQYF. CDR3 bases: TGTGCCAGCAGTCCCCTGACTAGCGGGGGGTCTTATACGCAGTATTTT.

Ten or more counts support this clonotype. The CDR3 region is CASSGGTGGPQHF. The CDR3 DNA reads as TGTGCCAGCAGCGGCGGGACAGGGGGGCCCCAGCATTTT. The rearrangement joins TRBV5-6 to TRBJ1-5; 11 bases match TRBD1. The CDR3 has 13 amino acids. Per germline, CDR1 SGHDT and CDR2 YYEEEE. Trimming removed 4 bases from V and 9 bases from J; junction bases left unmatched: 3.

This clonotype was seen repeatedly, ten times or more. The V call is TRBV20-1, the J call TRBJ2-3; D remains ambiguous. V was cut by 6 bases and J by 3 bases, with 10 bases left in between. Germline V gene data show CDR1 as DFQATT and CDR2 as SNEGSKA (reference sequence). The CDR3 has 12 amino acids. CDR3 in DNA: TGCAGTGCGGAAGCTCGAACAGATACGCAGTATTTT. Protein: CSAEARTDTQYF.

The chain uses TRBV5-1 and TRBJ1-2; D gene uncertain. This CDR3 is built from 15 residues. CDR1 is SGHRS, CDR2 YFSETQ, per germline. Trimming cost V 0 bases and J 2 bases, with 11 bases left between them. The DNA for the CDR3 is TGCGCCAGCAGCTTGGGTCAGTGGGCGAACTATGGCTACACCTTC. This codes for CASSLGQWANYGYTF.